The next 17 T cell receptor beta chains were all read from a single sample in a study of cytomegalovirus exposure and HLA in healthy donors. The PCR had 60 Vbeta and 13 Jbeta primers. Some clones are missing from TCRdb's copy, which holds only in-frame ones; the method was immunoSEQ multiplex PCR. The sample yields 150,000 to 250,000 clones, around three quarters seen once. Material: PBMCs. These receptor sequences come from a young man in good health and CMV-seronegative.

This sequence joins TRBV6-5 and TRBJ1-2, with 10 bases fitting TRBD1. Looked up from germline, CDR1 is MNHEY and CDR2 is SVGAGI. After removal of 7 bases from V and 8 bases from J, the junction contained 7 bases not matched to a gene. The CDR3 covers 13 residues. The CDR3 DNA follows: TGTGCCAGCACCCTGGGACAGGGGCGAGGCTACACCTTC. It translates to CASTLGQGRGYTF.

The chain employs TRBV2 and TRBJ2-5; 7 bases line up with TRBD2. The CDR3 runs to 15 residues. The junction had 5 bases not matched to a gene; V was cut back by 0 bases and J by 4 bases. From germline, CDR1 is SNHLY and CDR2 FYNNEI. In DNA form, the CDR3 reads TGTGCCAGCAGTGAAGCCGGACTAGGGCGAGAGACCCAGTACTTC. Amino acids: CASSEAGLGRETQYF.

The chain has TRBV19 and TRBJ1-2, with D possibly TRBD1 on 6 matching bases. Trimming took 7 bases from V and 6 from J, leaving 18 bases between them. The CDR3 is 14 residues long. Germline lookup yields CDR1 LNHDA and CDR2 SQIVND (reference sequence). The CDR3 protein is CASMTGHSRDGYTF. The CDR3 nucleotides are TGTGCCAGTATGACAGGCCACTCACGCGATGGCTACACCTTC.

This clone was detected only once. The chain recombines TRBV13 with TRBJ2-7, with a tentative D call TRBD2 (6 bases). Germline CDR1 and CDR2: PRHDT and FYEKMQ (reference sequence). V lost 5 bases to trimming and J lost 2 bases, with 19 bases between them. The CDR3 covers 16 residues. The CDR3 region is CASSAHHWDLTYEQYF. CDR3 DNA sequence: TGTGCCAGCAGCGCCCACCATTGGGACTTAACCTACGAGCAGTACTTC.

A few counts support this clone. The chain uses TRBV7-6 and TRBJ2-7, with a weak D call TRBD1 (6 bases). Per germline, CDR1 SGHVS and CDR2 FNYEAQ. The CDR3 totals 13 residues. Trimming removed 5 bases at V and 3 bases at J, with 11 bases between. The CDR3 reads CASSPGESYEQYF. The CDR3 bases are TGTGCCAGCAGCCCAGGGGAGAGCTACGAGCAGTACTTC.

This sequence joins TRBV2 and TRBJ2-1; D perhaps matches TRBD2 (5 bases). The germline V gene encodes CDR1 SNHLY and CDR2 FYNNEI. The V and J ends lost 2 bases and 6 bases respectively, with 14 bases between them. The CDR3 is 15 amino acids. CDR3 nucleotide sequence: TGTGCCAGCAGTGAAATTGAAGGACTCCCCAATGAGCAGTTCTTC. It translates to CASSEIEGLPNEQFF.

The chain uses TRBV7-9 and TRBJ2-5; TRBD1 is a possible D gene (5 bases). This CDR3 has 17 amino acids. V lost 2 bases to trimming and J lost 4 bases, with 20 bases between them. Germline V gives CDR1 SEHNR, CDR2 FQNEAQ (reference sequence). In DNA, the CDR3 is TGTGCCAGCAGCTTATTCTCGTGGGGCCGTATGCGAGAGACCCAGTACTTC. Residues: CASSLFSWGRMRETQYF.

The CDR3 nucleotides read TGTGCCAGCAGCCCCTCGCGGGGGGCCCAAGAGACCCAGTACTTC. It yields the protein CASSPSRGAQETQYF. This chain links TRBV2 with TRBJ2-5; TRBD2 aligns across 8 bases. V shed 6 bases, J shed 1 base, and the junction held 7 bases outside the gene matches. CDR1 and CDR2 from the germline V gene are SNHLY and FYNNEI. The CDR3 runs 15 residues.

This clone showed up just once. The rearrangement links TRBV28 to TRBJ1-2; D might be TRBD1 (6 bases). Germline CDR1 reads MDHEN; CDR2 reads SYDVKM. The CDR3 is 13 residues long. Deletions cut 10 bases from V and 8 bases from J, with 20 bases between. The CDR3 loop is CATLHRDLLGYTF. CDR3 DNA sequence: TGTGCCACTCTTCACAGGGACCTTTTAGGCTACACCTTC.

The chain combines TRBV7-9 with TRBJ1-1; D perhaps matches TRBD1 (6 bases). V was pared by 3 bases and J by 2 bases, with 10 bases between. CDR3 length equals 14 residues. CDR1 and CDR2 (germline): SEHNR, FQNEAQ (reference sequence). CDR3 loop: CASSFGQLNTEAFF. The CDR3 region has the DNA TGTGCCAGCAGCTTCGGACAGTTAAACACTGAAGCTTTCTTT.

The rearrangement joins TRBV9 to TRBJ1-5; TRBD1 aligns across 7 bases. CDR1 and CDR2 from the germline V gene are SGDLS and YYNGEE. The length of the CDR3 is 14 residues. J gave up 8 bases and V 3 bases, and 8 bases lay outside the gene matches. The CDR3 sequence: CASSARQGREPQHF. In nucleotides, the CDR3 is TGTGCCAGCAGCGCCCGACAGGGAAGGGAGCCCCAGCATTTT.

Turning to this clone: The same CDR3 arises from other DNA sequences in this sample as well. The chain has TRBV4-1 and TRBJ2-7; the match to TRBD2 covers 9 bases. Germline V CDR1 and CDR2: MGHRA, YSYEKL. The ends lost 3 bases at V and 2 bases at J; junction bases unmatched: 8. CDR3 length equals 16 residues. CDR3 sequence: CASSQDMGGRAYEQYF. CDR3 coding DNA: TGCGCCAGCAGCCAGGATATGGGCGGGAGGGCCTACGAGCAGTACTTC.

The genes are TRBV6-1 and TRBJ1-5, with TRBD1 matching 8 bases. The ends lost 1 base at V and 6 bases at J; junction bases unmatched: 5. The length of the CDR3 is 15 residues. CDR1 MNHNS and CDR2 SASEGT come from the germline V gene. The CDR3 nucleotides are TGTGCCAGCAGTGAAGGCGGGCAGGGGGCTCAGCCCCAGCATTTT. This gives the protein CASSEGGQGAQPQHF.

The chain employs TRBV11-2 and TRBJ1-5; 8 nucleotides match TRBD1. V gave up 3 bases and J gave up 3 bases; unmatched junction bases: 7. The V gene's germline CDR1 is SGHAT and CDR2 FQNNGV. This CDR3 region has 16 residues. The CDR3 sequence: CASSFSLDRANQPQHF. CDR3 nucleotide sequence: TGTGCCAGCAGCTTCTCCTTGGACAGGGCCAATCAGCCCCAGCATTTT.

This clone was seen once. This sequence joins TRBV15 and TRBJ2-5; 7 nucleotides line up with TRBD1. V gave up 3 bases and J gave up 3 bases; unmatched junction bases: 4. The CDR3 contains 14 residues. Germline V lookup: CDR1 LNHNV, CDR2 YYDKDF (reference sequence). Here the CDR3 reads CATSRFGTEETQYF. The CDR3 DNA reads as TGTGCCACCAGCAGGTTCGGGACAGAAGAGACCCAGTACTTC.

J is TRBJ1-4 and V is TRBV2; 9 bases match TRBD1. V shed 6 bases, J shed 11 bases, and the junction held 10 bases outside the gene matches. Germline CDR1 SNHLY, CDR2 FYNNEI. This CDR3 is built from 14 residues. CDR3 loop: CASRATRTGVKLFF. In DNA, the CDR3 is TGTGCCAGCAGGGCAACTCGGACAGGGGTGAAACTGTTTTTT.

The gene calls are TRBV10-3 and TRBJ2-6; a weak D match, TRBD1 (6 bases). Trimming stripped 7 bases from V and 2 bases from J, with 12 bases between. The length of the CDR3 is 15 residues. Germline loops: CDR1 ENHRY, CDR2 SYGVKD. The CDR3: CAITPGTTGANVLTF. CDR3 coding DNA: TGTGCCATCACCCCAGGGACAACTGGGGCCAACGTCCTGACTTTC.